These 14 T cell receptor beta chains came from one sample sequenced in a study of blood T cell repertoires in COVID-19. Only in-frame clones appear in the TCRdb table, and some are missing; sequencing was by immunoSEQ multiplex PCR. This sample has 150,000 or so clones; 80% to 90% occur once, and the top ten carry approximately 11%. Material for sequencing was peripheral blood. The receptor set was obtained from a human donor in a cohort sampled during active COVID-19.

The chain carries TRBV4-3 and TRBJ1-3; D is ambiguous. This CDR3 comprises 15 residues. Between the trimmed V and J ends, which lost 1 base and 0 bases, there was a span of 7 bases. CDR1 and CDR2 (germline): LGHNA, YSLEER. The CDR3 spells CASSQVPSSGNTIYF. The CDR3 region has the DNA TGCGCCAGCAGCCAAGTTCCCAGCTCTGGAAACACCATATATTTT.

The chain employs TRBV7-9 and TRBJ2-5; a possible D gene is TRBD2 (5 bases). Deletions cut 5 bases from V and 1 base from J, with 11 bases between. The CDR3 totals 14 residues. Germline CDR1 reads SEHNR; CDR2 reads FQNEAQ (reference sequence). CDR3 in DNA: TGTGCCAGCAGCCCTGGACTGAGCCAAGAGACCCAGTACTTC. Its translation: CASSPGLSQETQYF.

The J gene is TRBJ2-1, the V gene TRBV7-9, with TRBD2 identical over 10 bases. Germline V gene lookup returns CDR1 SEHNR and CDR2 FQNEAQ (reference sequence). With V trimmed by 2 bases and J by 4 bases, 11 bases remained unmatched. CDR3 size: 18 residues. This CDR3 is CASSLSRLAGGLYNEQFF. Here the CDR3 DNA reads TGTGCCAGCAGCTTAAGCCGGTTAGCGGGAGGTTTATACAATGAGCAGTTCTTC.

The chain carries TRBV9 and TRBJ1-2, with a weak D call TRBD1 (5 bases). This CDR3 contains 12 residues. V was cut by 4 bases and J by 5 bases, with 9 bases left in between. Per the germline V gene, CDR1 is SGDLS and CDR2 is YYNGEE. The CDR3 loop reads CASSLTVYGYTF. In nucleotides, the CDR3 is TGTGCCAGCAGCCTGACAGTTTATGGCTACACCTTC.

Only a few counts were recorded for this clone. The gene calls are TRBV6-5 and TRBJ2-2, with D perhaps TRBD2 (5 bases). V was clipped by 7 bases and J by 5 bases, with 17 bases between them. The CDR3 runs to 15 residues. Germline V CDR1 and CDR2: MNHEY, SVGAGI. CDR3 protein: CASNRGPTGTGELFF. The CDR3 bases are TGTGCCAGCAATCGGGGTCCTACGGGTACCGGGGAGCTGTTTTTT.

The rearrangement joins TRBV19 to TRBJ2-7; 8 bases line up with TRBD1. CDR1 LNHDA and CDR2 SQIVND come from the germline V gene (reference sequence). The junction had 11 bases not matched to a gene; V was cut back by 3 bases and J by 1 base. CDR3 length: 17 residues. DNA for the CDR3: TGTGCCAGTAGTATCGGACAGGGCTTATTTCCATCCTACGAGCAGTACTTC. It translates to CASSIGQGLFPSYEQYF.

The J gene is TRBJ2-7, the V gene TRBV10-1; D possibly corresponds to TRBD1 (5 bases). Trimming took off 2 bases at V and 4 bases at J, with 9 bases between the two ends. This CDR3 spans 13 amino acids. Germline V gives CDR1 WNHNN, CDR2 SYGVQD (reference sequence). CDR3 amino acids: CASSESRAYEQYF. The CDR3, as DNA: TGCGCCAGCAGTGAGAGCAGGGCGTACGAGCAGTACTTC.

The chain employs TRBV27 and TRBJ2-1; TRBD2 matches 7 bases. Trimming removed 2 bases from V and 7 bases from J; junction bases left unmatched: 17. CDR1 is MNHEY and CDR2 is SMNVEV in the germline V gene (reference sequence). The CDR3 consists of 18 residues. CDR3 DNA sequence: TGTGCCAGCAGTTTAGCATACCCTAGCGGCCAGATTCAGAATGAGCAGTTCTTC. As protein: CASSLAYPSGQIQNEQFF.

This chain connects TRBV27 to TRBJ2-1, with 11 bases aligning to TRBD2. The germline V gene has CDR1 MNHEY and CDR2 SMNVEV (reference sequence). The CDR3 sequence is 15 residues long. After removal of 7 bases from V and 8 bases from J, the junction contained 10 bases not matched to a gene. The CDR3 bases are TGTGCCAGCACCCTTAGCGGGGGGGCCCGTCATGAGCAGTTCTTC. The encoded protein is CASTLSGGARHEQFF.

Ten or more counts support this clone. The V gene is TRBV7-8, the J gene TRBJ1-2; D is ambiguous. Trimming shortened V by 1 base and J by 4 bases, and 19 bases separated the two germline ends. Germline V CDR1 and CDR2: SGHVS, FQNEAQ. This CDR3 region has 17 residues. CDR3 nucleotides: TGTGCCAGCAGCTTAGGTCCGGCTACAGAGCCGACCTATGGCTACACCTTC. As protein: CASSLGPATEPTYGYTF.

This chain links TRBV9 with TRBJ2-7, with a tentative D call TRBD1 (5 bases). CDR1 and CDR2 from the germline V gene are SGDLS and YYNGEE. The CDR3 contains 16 residues. V lost 4 bases to trimming and J lost 4 bases, with 21 bases between them. CDR3 region: CASSSTVRGPPYEQYF. The CDR3, as DNA: TGTGCCAGCAGCTCCACAGTAAGGGGCCCCCCATACGAGCAGTACTTC.

This chain connects TRBV5-4 to TRBJ2-7, with 7 positions matching TRBD2. V shed 1 base, J shed 7 bases, and the junction held 14 bases outside the gene matches. The CDR3 is 16 amino acids. Per germline, CDR1 SGHNT and CDR2 YYREEE (reference sequence). The CDR3 region has the DNA TGTGCCAGCAGCTTGAGTGGACTAGTTGGGAAGGAGGAGCAGTACTTC. As protein: CASSLSGLVGKEEQYF.

J is TRBJ1-5 and V is TRBV28, with TRBD1 as a possible D gene (5 bases). V dropped 2 bases and J dropped 2 bases, with 7 bases sitting between them. Germline CDR1 MDHEN, CDR2 SYDVKM. The length of the CDR3 is 14 residues. CDR3 loop: CASSLRGGNQPQHF. The DNA of the CDR3 is TGTGCCAGCAGTTTACGGGGGGGCAATCAGCCCCAGCATTTT.

The chain has TRBV7-2 and TRBJ2-7; 7 bases line up with TRBD2. There are 13 residues in the CDR3. The V gene's germline CDR1 is SGHTA and CDR2 FQGNSA. J lost 3 bases, V lost 4 bases, and 3 bases had no gene match. The CDR3 DNA reads as TGTGCCAGCAGCTCCCGGACTAGCTACGAGCAGTACTTC. This encodes CASSSRTSYEQYF.